This entry lists 29 T cell receptor beta chains sequenced from one sample in a study of Graves' ophthalmopathy and Graves' hyperthyroidism. Amplification of TCR beta CDR3 regions used RNA transcripts. The first-round RT-PCR employed HTBI primers together with the Qiagen OneStep RT-PCR kit. A multiplex PCR was then performed as the second round. TCRdb reprocessed the multiplex PCR reads with MiXCR, giving one entry per CDR3 protein. The sample lists about 620,000 distinct CDR3 sequences, approximately 21% occurring once. Sequencing used peripheral blood. These TCRs come from a woman aged 18 to 35 with stable Graves' hyperthyroidism. Some clones in this sample may be carry-over from other donors' samples.

The J gene is TRBJ1-1, the V gene TRBV11-1; 7 bases are shared with TRBD1. The CDR3 is 17 amino acids. The V segment lost 3 bases and the J segment 0 bases; nucleotides outside the gene matches: 10. Germline loops: CDR1 SGHAT, CDR2 FQDESV (reference sequence). The CDR3 bases are TGTGCCAGCAGCTTTAGACAGGGTGGGAGCATGAACACTGAAGCTTTCTTT. Its translation: CASSFRQGGSMNTEAFF.

This clonotype was detected many times. The rearrangement joins TRBV15 to TRBJ2-7, with D tentatively TRBD1 (5 bases). Germline V gives CDR1 LNHNV, CDR2 YYDKDF (reference sequence). V was clipped by 4 bases and J by 6 bases, with 13 bases between them. CDR3 length equals 13 residues. The CDR3 loop reads CATSTQGPGEQYF. In nucleotides, the CDR3 is TGTGCCACCAGCACCCAGGGCCCCGGCGAGCAGTACTTC.

This clonotype has at least ten counts. The V call is TRBV9, the J call TRBJ1-1, with TRBD1 matching 7 bases. V was pared by 3 bases and J by 5 bases, with 7 bases of the junction left unmatched. The CDR3 totals 14 residues. Looked up from germline, CDR1 is SGDLS and CDR2 is YYNGEE. The DNA of the CDR3 is TGTGCCAGCAGCGCCAAGACAGGGAGGACTGAAGCTTTCTTT. Encoded protein: CASSAKTGRTEAFF.

The V gene is TRBV20-1, the J gene TRBJ2-7; D is perhaps TRBD2 (6 bases). The CDR3 length is 13 residues. Trimming took 3 bases from V and 7 from J, leaving 16 bases between them. In germline, CDR1 is DFQATT, CDR2 SNEGSKA (reference sequence). The CDR3 region has the DNA TGCAGTGCTAGTTTGGCGGGGAGGAGTGAGCAGTACTTC. It specifies CSASLAGRSEQYF.

There are many counts of this clonotype. This rearrangement joins TRBV6-5 to TRBJ2-7; D gene ambiguous. CDR1 is MNHEY, CDR2 SVGAGI, per germline. The V and J ends lost 2 bases and 3 bases respectively, with 11 bases between them. This CDR3 spans 14 amino acids. CDR3 DNA sequence: TGTGCCAGCAGTTACGGGGTATCTAACTACGAGCAGTACTTC. Translated: CASSYGVSNYEQYF.

In this sample, this clonotype turned up a few times. The chain joins TRBV11-2 to TRBJ2-5; TRBD2 matches at 8 bases. With V trimmed by 5 bases and J by 2 bases, 13 bases remained unmatched. The CDR3 contains 17 residues. In germline, CDR1 is SGHAT, CDR2 FQNNGV. The CDR3 loop reads CASSVFLREGRQETQYF. In DNA form, the CDR3 reads TGTGCCAGCAGCGTCTTTCTTCGGGAGGGAAGGCAAGAGACCCAGTACTTC.

This chain connects TRBV28 to TRBJ2-5, with D perhaps matching TRBD2 (8 bases). The CDR3 has 16 amino acids. Trimming cost V 5 bases and J 5 bases, with 21 bases left between them. CDR1 is MDHEN and CDR2 is SYDVKM in the germline V gene. Written as DNA, the CDR3 is TGTGCCAGCAGTACCTCCGGGGGACTAGGGGGCGAGACCCAGTACTTC. Its protein product is CASSTSGGLGGETQYF.

The chain recombines TRBV12-5 with TRBJ2-4; D possibly corresponds to TRBD2 (5 bases). Germline values: CDR1 LGHNT, CDR2 FRNRAP. The CDR3 extends over 11 amino acids. Trimming removed 3 bases at V and 14 bases at J, with 11 bases between. The DNA for the CDR3 is TGTGCTAGTGGTTTCCCGGGGAGAAAGTACTTC. Translation gives CASGFPGRKYF.

In this sample, this clonotype turned up a few times. The junction differs from germline at one of its ends, possibly a read error. The chain is built from TRBV5-1 and TRBJ1-5; D is unresolved. The V gene's germline CDR1 is SGHRS and CDR2 YFSETQ. This CDR3 contains 13 residues. In nucleotides, the CDR3 is TGCGCCAGCTGCTTCGGGGACAATCAGCCCCAGCATTTT. Translating it yields CASCFGDNQPQHF.

This clonotype was observed a few times. The chain couples TRBV28 to TRBJ2-7; a weak D match, TRBD1 (7 bases). The ends were cut back, 5 bases at V and 2 bases at J, with 13 bases in the middle. Germline values: CDR1 MDHEN, CDR2 SYDVKM. The CDR3 contains 14 residues. CDR3 protein: CASSTAGQTYEQYF. Here the CDR3 DNA reads TGTGCCAGCAGTACCGCGGGACAGACCTACGAGCAGTACTTC.

This clonotype was seen repeatedly, ten times or more. This sequence joins TRBV28 and TRBJ1-2; perhaps TRBD1 as D (5 bases). This CDR3 is 15 amino acids long. The germline V and J ends were trimmed by 6 bases and 8 bases, with 22 bases remaining between them. The germline V gene has CDR1 MDHEN and CDR2 SYDVKM. The CDR3 nucleotides are TGTGCCAGCAGCTCCCCAGGGCCCTCCTTTCTGGGCTACACCTTC. As protein: CASSSPGPSFLGYTF.

V is TRBV28 and J is TRBJ2-7, with 10 bases fitting TRBD2. V lost 4 bases and J lost 3; bases outside the gene matches: 9. Germline V gene sequence: CDR1 MDHEN, CDR2 SYDVKM. This CDR3 comprises 16 residues. The CDR3 nucleotides are TGTGCCAGCAGTTCAACGGCGACTAGCGGGTACTACGAGCAGTACTTC. This encodes CASSSTATSGYYEQYF.

At least ten counts were recorded for this clonotype. V and J are TRBV6-2 or TRBV6-3 and TRBJ1-2; a weak D match, TRBD1 (6 bases). Per germline, CDR1 MNHEY and CDR2 SVGEGT. CDR3 length equals 12 residues. V was trimmed by 6 bases and J by 10 bases, leaving 15 bases between them. This chain's CDR3 is CASSHEYRAYTF. CDR3 bases: TGTGCCAGCAGCCACGAGTACAGGGCCTACACCTTC.

This clonotype was seen at least ten times. The chain has TRBV7-2 and TRBJ1-5; TRBD1 matches 7 bases. The CDR3 totals 14 residues. Germline CDR1 is SGHTA and CDR2 is FQGNSA. V trimming: 5 bases; J trimming: 5 bases; junction bases outside the gene matches: 6. The CDR3 nucleotides read TGTGCCAGCAGCATGACAGGGTCAGATCAGCCCCAGCATTTT. Translated, it gives CASSMTGSDQPQHF.

V and J are TRBV11-2 and TRBJ2-7; 11 nucleotides line up with TRBD2. The V gene end was trimmed by 5 bases and the J gene end by 2 bases; junction bases not matched to a gene: 11. Per the germline V gene, CDR1 is SGHAT and CDR2 is FQNNGV. The CDR3 has 17 residues. In nucleotides, the CDR3 is TGTGCCAGCAGCCCGGGACTAGCGGTTGCAGCCCCCTACGAGCAGTACTTC. Translating it yields CASSPGLAVAAPYEQYF. Full variable domain (missing parts from reference TRBV11-2 and TRBJ2-7): EAGVAQSPRYKIIEKRQSVAFWCNPISGHATLYWYQQILGQGPKLLIQFQNNGVVDDSQLPKDRFSAERLKGVDSTLKIQPAKLEDSAVYLCASSPGLAVAAPYEQYFGPGTRLTVT.

The J gene is TRBJ2-5, the V gene TRBV20-1, with 12 bases aligning to TRBD2. J gave up 3 bases and V 4 bases, and 12 bases lay outside the gene matches. CDR1 is DFQATT and CDR2 is SNEGSKA in the germline V gene (reference sequence). The CDR3 is 17 amino acids. CDR3 coding DNA: TGCAGTGCTAACCACCTGCTGACTAGCGGGGGAAAAGAGACCCAGTACTTC. Its protein product is CSANHLLTSGGKETQYF.

The table lists this clonotype with many counts. The chain joins TRBV28 to TRBJ1-5; TRBD1 agrees at 8 bases. Germline trimming cut 7 bases from V and 6 bases from J; bases unmatched to any gene: 14. This CDR3 is built from 16 residues. Germline V gives CDR1 MDHEN, CDR2 SYDVKM. The CDR3 region is CASIKRGQGRGQPQHF. Here the CDR3 DNA reads TGTGCCAGCATCAAAAGAGGACAGGGACGGGGTCAGCCCCAGCATTTT. Together with reference TRBV28 and TRBJ1-5, the CDR3 gives the full variable domain: DVKVTQSSRYLVKRTGEKVFLECVQDMDHENMFWYRQDPGLGLRLIYFSYDVKMKEKGDIPEGYSVSREKKERFSLILESASTNQTSMYLCASIKRGQGRGQPQHFGDGTRLSIL.

This clonotype was seen repeatedly, ten times or more. This rearrangement joins TRBV5-1 to TRBJ1-2; D gene ambiguous. The germline V gene encodes CDR1 SGHRS and CDR2 YFSETQ. This CDR3 comprises 14 residues. Trimming cost V 2 bases and J 4 bases, with 12 bases left between them. The CDR3 region is CASSFRGLGYGYTF. For the CDR3, the DNA is TGCGCCAGCAGCTTTCGCGGCTTAGGCTATGGCTACACCTTC.

This clonotype was seen a handful of times. The genes are TRBV20-1 and TRBJ2-7; 7 bases match TRBD1. CDR3 length: 17 amino acids. The germline gives CDR1 DFQATT, CDR2 SNEGSKA (reference sequence). The J segment lost 0 bases and the V segment lost 1 base, leaving 12 bases of the junction unmatched. Written as DNA, the CDR3 is TGCAGTGCTAGAGGGCAAACACCCGGGACAGCCTCCTACGAGCAGTACTTC. Its translation: CSARGQTPGTASYEQYF.

The chain combines TRBV10-2 with TRBJ2-2; possibly TRBD2 for D (6 bases). The CDR3 length is 18 residues. Germline V gives CDR1 WSHSY, CDR2 SAAADI. Trimming left V 8 bases short and J 2 bases short, with 24 bases between. The DNA of the CDR3 is TGCGCCAGCCGCGCTGGGGGGAGGACCTTCTTCAACACCGGGGAGCTGTTTTTT. Translation: CASRAGGRTFFNTGELFF.

This clonotype has more than one count but fewer than ten. The rearrangement links TRBV6-5 to TRBJ1-2, with no clear D. From germline, CDR1 is MNHEY and CDR2 SVGAGI. V dropped 5 bases and J dropped 4 bases, with 11 bases sitting between them. CDR3 size: 13 residues. The DNA for the CDR3 is TGTGCCAGCAGTAACCTGGGGAGCTATGGCTACACCTTC. Encoded protein: CASSNLGSYGYTF.

The chain is built from TRBV19 and TRBJ2-7; the match to TRBD1 covers 8 bases. The ends lost 1 base at V and 2 bases at J; junction bases unmatched: 4. CDR3 length: 15 residues. Germline assignment: CDR1 LNHDA and CDR2 SQIVND (reference sequence). DNA of the CDR3: TGTGCCAGTAGTATAGCTCCGACAGGGGCCTACGAGCAGTACTTC. It encodes CASSIAPTGAYEQYF.

The CDR3 here is CASSLTGIQGYTF. CDR3 DNA: TGTGCCAGCAGTCTGACAGGGATTCAGGGCTACACCTTC. V usage is TRBV27 and J usage is TRBJ1-2; 7 bases are shared with TRBD1. The CDR3 sequence is 13 residues long. V gave up 5 bases and J gave up 8 bases; unmatched junction bases: 8. Germline CDR1 reads MNHEY; CDR2 reads SMNVEV (reference sequence).

This sequence joins TRBV6-2 or TRBV6-3 and TRBJ1-6; D not resolved. This CDR3 has 11 residues. The germline V and J ends were trimmed by 6 bases and 7 bases, with 4 bases remaining between them. The germline V gene has CDR1 MNHEY and CDR2 SVGEGT. The CDR3 nucleotides read TGTGCCAGCAGGATGAATTCACCCCTCCACTTT. Its protein is CASRMNSPLHF.

V and J are TRBV27 and TRBJ1-6, with TRBD1 matching over 7 bases. Germline CDR1 reads MNHEY; CDR2 reads SMNVEV (reference sequence). The CDR3 totals 15 residues. Unmatched junction bases numbered 5, after V lost 2 bases and J lost 7 bases. CDR3 DNA sequence: TGTGCCAGCAGTTTAAGGGCAGGGGGGAATTCACCCCTCCACTTT. It yields the protein CASSLRAGGNSPLHF.

Many counts were recorded for this clonotype. The chain is built from TRBV5-1 and TRBJ1-6, with 8 positions matching TRBD1. Trimming at V came to 0 bases and at J to 7 bases, leaving 3 bases not matched to a gene. Germline CDR1 reads SGHRS; CDR2 reads YFSETQ. CDR3 length equals 15 residues. The CDR3 here is CASSLVQGVNSPLHF. The CDR3 DNA is TGCGCCAGCAGCTTGGTACAGGGGGTAAATTCACCCCTCCACTTT.

The chain uses TRBV20-1 and TRBJ2-7; 11 nucleotides line up with TRBD1. The CDR3 consists of 15 residues. Germline CDR1 DFQATT, CDR2 SNEGSKA (reference sequence). J was trimmed by 4 bases and V by 3 bases; bases with no gene match: 8. The CDR3 spells CSARGGGQGGYEQYF. The CDR3 nucleotides are TGCAGTGCTAGGGGCGGGGGACAGGGGGGATACGAGCAGTACTTC.

Worth noting for this clonotype: A single base separates this from a much larger clone, so it may be a read error. The chain recombines TRBV19 with TRBJ1-5; no reliable D call. Germline V gene sequence: CDR1 LNHDA, CDR2 SQIVND (reference sequence). V was pared by 3 bases and J by 9 bases, with 6 bases between. The CDR3 loop spans 11 amino acids. CDR3 loop: CASSMGPPQHF. In nucleotides, the CDR3 is TGTGCCAGTAGTATGGGCCCGCCCCAGCATTTT.

This clonotype has at least ten counts. The J gene is TRBJ2-2, the V gene TRBV20-1, with 8 bases that match TRBD2. In germline, CDR1 is DFQATT, CDR2 SNEGSKA (reference sequence). The CDR3 has 16 residues. The V gene end was trimmed by 0 bases and the J gene end by 6 bases; junction bases not matched to a gene: 9. CDR3 in amino acids: CSARDPRAGVSGELFF. The CDR3 region has the DNA TGCAGTGCTAGAGATCCTAGAGCGGGAGTTTCCGGGGAGCTGTTTTTT.